Described below is a single TCR beta chain sequence and its context. Profiling relied on immunoSEQ multiplex PCR, and the TCRdb table lists in-frame clones only, not all of them. The sample lists around 230,000 clones; around 88% were seen once. This record comes from a study of cytomegalovirus exposure and HLA in healthy donors. V lost 1 base, J lost 0 bases, and 7 bases lay in between. Germline assignment: CDR1 SSHAT and CDR2 FNYEAQ (reference sequence). The CDR3 runs 15 residues. What was sequenced was PBMCs. The TCR originated in a woman aged 25 to 45 in good health and CMV-seropositive. The V and J genes are TRBV7-7 and TRBJ2-1; D not resolved. This chain's CDR3 is CASSLDTNSYNEQFF. The CDR3 DNA sequence: TGTGCCAGCAGCTTAGACACTAACTCCTACAATGAGCAGTTCTTC. Combining the CDR3 with reference TRBV7-7 and TRBJ2-1 gives the whole variable domain GAGVSQSPRYKVTKRGQDVTLRCDPISSHATLYWYQQALGQGPEFLTYFNYEAQPDKSGLPSDRFSAERPEGSISTLTIQRTEQRDSAMYRCASSLDTNSYNEQFFGPGTRLTVL.